This paragraph reports one T cell receptor (beta chain). Since a much larger clone is just one base distant, this may be a read error. The data originate from a study of shared clonotypes between healthy human individuals. Study-level background: The donor group consisted of a couple of women and a few men, aged 18 to 49.

The V gene lost 5 bases and the J gene lost 5 bases, with 4 bases spanning the gap. CDR3 size: 11 residues. The V gene's germline CDR1 is MNHEY and CDR2 SMNVEV (reference sequence). Every one of the donors was a Caucasian adult that lived in Nashville, Tennessee. Assay: immunoSEQ multiplex PCR; the TCRdb copy retains only in-frame clones and omits some. The sample lists around 1.1 million clones, around 78% occurring once. The sequenced sample was memory CD4+ T cells from PBMCs. Subset reported: CD45RA-negative fraction. The sequence came from a man younger than 35 in good health. Some clones in this sample may be carry-over from other donors' samples. The chain couples TRBV27 to TRBJ1-5; no clear D gene. The CDR3 is CASSGDQPQHF. The CDR3 coding sequence is TGTGCCAGCAGTGGGGATCAGCCCCAGCATTTT.